Listed below are T cell receptor beta chains from one sample, sequenced in a study of T cell responses to AZD1222 COVID-19 vaccine. Produced via immunoSEQ multiplex PCR; TCRdb's table is partial and in-frame only. The sample shows about 100,000 clones, about 90% of them seen only once. The sample here was peripheral blood, taken 28 days after the second AZD1222 dose. The receptors were sampled from an adult who received the AZD1222 COVID-19 vaccine. CDR3s include the opening cysteine and the closing phenylalanine or tryptophan. Each record gives: J gene, D gene, V gene, CDR3 protein. A D gene is named only where the DNA matches it firmly.

TRBJ2-1 | TRBD1 | TRBV7-3 | CASSLRRPGQSYNEQFF
TRBJ2-1 | - | TRBV24-1 | CATSETRVVNEQFF
TRBJ1-2 | - | TRBV18 | CASSPEVRLYGYTF
TRBJ1-2 | - | TRBV24-1 | CATSDFGGDGYTF
TRBJ1-5 | - | TRBV2 | CARRTGQLGYKPQHF
TRBJ1-3 | - | TRBV6-5 | CATSRDGDSGNTIYF
TRBJ2-5 | - | TRBV12-3/TRBV12-4 | CASSLGQDRTQYF
TRBJ2-2 | - | TRBV7-6 | CATLRKVELFF
TRBJ1-2 | - | TRBV28 | CASSLRMLAGMGYGYTF
TRBJ1-1 | - | TRBV12-3/TRBV12-4 | CALRRGTEAFF
TRBJ1-2 | TRBD1 | TRBV24-1 | CATSESDRGNGYTF
TRBJ1-1 | - | TRBV10-3 | CAISGDDSLAAFF
TRBJ2-1 | TRBD2 | TRBV3-1/TRBV3-2 | CASSPRGGGGNEQFF
TRBJ1-1 | TRBD1 | TRBV4-2 | CASSRYRGPNTEAFF
TRBJ2-1 | TRBD2 | TRBV7-8 | CASSLASSGGAINEQFF
TRBJ1-2 | - | TRBV27 | CASSFSGGANYGYTF
TRBJ1-5 | - | TRBV3-1/TRBV3-2 | CASSRGANQPQHF
TRBJ1-4 | - | TRBV19 | CASRPGPTGKLFF
TRBJ2-7 | - | TRBV13 | CASSLGSQAYEQYF
TRBJ2-3 | TRBD2 | TRBV7-9 | CASSLFAGGSHTDTQYF
TRBJ2-3 | - | TRBV7-8 | CASSLGRRDTDTQYF
TRBJ2-1 | - | TRBV24-1 | CATEDREQFF
TRBJ1-2 | - | TRBV4-3 | CASSQGVGARGYTF
TRBJ2-7 | TRBD2 | TRBV5-4 | CASSSESGGALREQYF
TRBJ1-1 | - | TRBV6-2/TRBV6-3 | CASSWRANTEAFF
TRBJ2-5 | TRBD1 | TRBV24-1 | CATSDGQEETQYF
TRBJ2-7 | - | TRBV19 | CASRMGGEPTYEQYF
TRBJ1-1 | - | TRBV25-1 | CASLSGTNTEAFF
TRBJ1-1 | - | TRBV7-2 | CASSLGGVNTEAFF